This T cell receptor beta chain was identified during a study of T cell repertoires in cytomegalovirus infection. About the research overall: In the study, CMV epitopes included recently identified HLA-C-restricted and well-studied HLA-B-restricted ones. From public TCR beta signatures came an indication of both CMV infection and matching HLA type.

With respect to this clonotype: The antigen is not known. Mismatch with germline at one junction end may stem from a read error.

TCRdb re-derived calls from the reads in MiXCR, one entry per CDR3 protein. The data contain about a million distinct CDR3 sequences, around 32% of them singletons. Study findings and constraints: There were HLA-C-restricted CMV-specific TCR beta clonotypes dominating the ex vivo response.

The CDR3 is made up of 16 amino acids. CDR1 is MNHEY, CDR2 SVGAGI, per germline. The sequence came from a human donor in good health (CMV status not recorded). Some clones in this sample may be carry-over from other donors' samples. Source: cultured CD8+ T cells from PBMCs, taken from culture after CMV antigen stimulation. The rearrangement links TRBV6-5 to TRBJ1-3; D is unresolved. Here the CDR3 reads CANSRSSYSSGNTIYF. The DNA for the CDR3 is TGTGCCAACAGTAGGTCCTCCTACAGCTCTGGAAACACCATATATTTT.